Presented here are 25 T cell receptor beta chains from one specimen sequenced in a study of blood T cell repertoires in COVID-19. The protocol was immunoSEQ multiplex PCR, while the TCRdb copy is restricted to in-frame clones and leaves out a portion. Among more than 30,000 clones listed, less than 85% were seen once. The material sequenced was peripheral blood. The receptors derive from a woman in her sixties or seventies with acute or convalescent COVID-19.

The V call is TRBV5-1, the J call TRBJ2-3; TRBD1 aligns across 8 bases. Germline CDR1 is SGHRS and CDR2 is YFSETQ. Trimming removed 4 bases from V and 3 bases from J; junction bases left unmatched: 10. The CDR3 contains 16 residues. The CDR3 region has the DNA TGCGCCAGCAGCCGCCCCGGACAGGGTGGGACAGATACGCAGTATTTT. It specifies CASSRPGQGGTDTQYF. Full variable domain (missing parts from reference TRBV5-1 and TRBJ2-3): KAGVTQTPRYLIKTRGQQVTLSCSPISGHRSVSWYQQTPGQGLQFLFEYFSETQRNKGNFPGRFSGRQFSNSRSEMNVSTLELGDSALYLCASSRPGQGGTDTQYFGPGTRLTVL.

This chain joins TRBV29-1 and TRBJ1-2; D not certain. This CDR3 comprises 14 residues. V was trimmed by 2 bases and J by 0 bases, leaving 10 bases between them. The germline V gene encodes CDR1 SQVTM and CDR2 ANQGSEA. The CDR3 nucleotides are TGCAGCGTTGAATCCCGACTGACTAACTATGGCTACACCTTC. This encodes CSVESRLTNYGYTF.

This clone is classed as medium-sized. The chain joins TRBV2 to TRBJ2-3, with TRBD2 identical over 7 bases. The CDR3 runs 15 residues. Trimming removed 6 bases from V and 2 bases from J; junction bases left unmatched: 8. Germline V CDR1 and CDR2: SNHLY, FYNNEI. The CDR3 DNA reads TGTGCCAGCAGGACTAGCACCCGCAACACAGATACGCAGTATTTT. It codes for CASRTSTRNTDTQYF. Together with reference TRBV2 and TRBJ2-3, the CDR3 gives the full variable domain: EPEVTQTPSHQVTQMGQEVILRCVPISNHLYFYWYRQILGQKVEFLVSFYNNEISEKSEIFDDQFSVERPDGSNFTLKIRSTKLEDSAMYFCASRTSTRNTDTQYFGPGTRLTVL.

The chain uses TRBV6-5 and TRBJ2-1, with D perhaps TRBD1 (5 bases). The ends were cut back, 1 base at V and 2 bases at J, with 9 bases in the middle. CDR1 and CDR2 from the germline V gene are MNHEY and SVGAGI. The CDR3 extends over 15 amino acids. CDR3 sequence: CASSYWPGTYNEQFF. CDR3 DNA sequence: TGTGCCAGCAGTTACTGGCCAGGGACCTACAATGAGCAGTTCTTC.

The chain uses TRBV6-5 and TRBJ2-3; TRBD2 matches at 11 bases. This CDR3 spans 15 amino acids. Losses at the gene ends were 8 bases for V and 2 bases for J; bases not matched to a gene: 6. CDR1 and CDR2 (germline): MNHEY, SVGAGI. This CDR3 is CASRLAGGSTDTQYF. In DNA, the CDR3 is TGTGCCAGCCGCCTAGCGGGGGGCTCCACAGATACGCAGTATTTT.

The rearrangement links TRBV6-6 to TRBJ1-1; the D gene is possibly TRBD1 (6 bases). The CDR3 consists of 14 residues. The germline V gene has CDR1 MNHNY and CDR2 SVGAGI (reference sequence). V was shortened by 3 bases and J by 1 base, with 9 bases between the two germline ends. Written as DNA, the CDR3 is TGTGCCAGCAGTTATGGGGGCCCGAACACTGAAGCTTTCTTT. Translation gives CASSYGGPNTEAFF.

This chain links TRBV11-2 with TRBJ1-1; D not certain. The ends were cut back, 3 bases at V and 5 bases at J, with 10 bases in the middle. Germline V CDR1 and CDR2: SGHAT, FQNNGV. CDR3 length equals 13 residues. The CDR3, as DNA: TGTGCCAGCAGCTTCGAGGGTCGGACTGAAGCTTTCTTT. It is translated as CASSFEGRTEAFF.

CDR3 sequence: CATSEGTSGRGDNEQFF. The CDR3 DNA follows: TGTGCCACCAGTGAAGGGACTAGCGGGAGAGGGGACAATGAGCAGTTCTTC. V is TRBV24-1 and J is TRBJ2-1, with 14 bases lining up with TRBD2. The CDR3 consists of 17 residues. With 4 bases clipped from V and 5 bases from J, the junction kept 6 bases outside the gene matches. Germline V gene data show CDR1 as KGHDR and CDR2 as SFDVKD.

The chain links TRBV27 to TRBJ1-5, with 8 bases that match TRBD1. Germline V gene data show CDR1 as MNHEY and CDR2 as SMNVEV (reference sequence). CDR3 length: 15 residues. The ends lost 5 bases at V and 4 bases at J; junction bases unmatched: 7. CDR3 coding DNA: TGTGCCAGCAGTCCCCAGGGGGCCAGAAATCAGCCCCAGCATTTT. Protein product: CASSPQGARNQPQHF.

The chain has TRBV5-1 and TRBJ2-7, with 8 nucleotides matching TRBD1. Germline trimming cut 4 bases from V and 3 bases from J; bases unmatched to any gene: 9. This CDR3 comprises 15 residues. In germline, CDR1 is SGHRS, CDR2 YFSETQ. CDR3 DNA: TGCGCCAGCAGCCCCACCCCAGGGGGCGTCTACGAGCAGTACTTC. Its translation is CASSPTPGGVYEQYF.

The chain is built from TRBV5-6 and TRBJ2-6; the match to TRBD1 covers 8 bases. The CDR3 is 19 amino acids. J gave up 0 bases and V 4 bases, and 12 bases lay outside the gene matches. Germline-derived CDR1 and CDR2 are SGHDT and YYEEEE. The CDR3 region has the DNA TGTGCCAGCAGCGCCCGCCAGGGGGCGCGACTCTCTGGGGCCAACGTCCTGACTTTC. Its protein product is CASSARQGARLSGANVLTF.

This clone has just a few counts. V gene TRBV3-1 (or the pseudogene TRBV3-2) combines with J gene TRBJ1-2, with 7 bases lining up with TRBD1. Germline V gene sequence: CDR1 LGHDT, CDR2 YNNKEL (reference sequence). The CDR3 is 15 amino acids. After removal of 0 bases from V and 2 bases from J, the junction contained 3 bases not matched to a gene. CDR3 DNA sequence: TGTGCCAGCAGCCAAGATCCCAGGGGGAACTATGGCTACACCTTC. Amino acids: CASSQDPRGNYGYTF.

This rearrangement joins TRBV4-2 to TRBJ2-2, with 8 positions matching TRBD1. Germline V gives CDR1 LGHNA, CDR2 YNFKEQ. This CDR3 contains 17 residues. V lost 1 base and J lost 0; bases outside the gene matches: 4. This CDR3 reads CASSQGQTGANTGELFF. As DNA, the CDR3 is TGTGCCAGCAGCCAAGGTCAGACAGGGGCGAACACCGGGGAGCTGTTTTTT.

This rearrangement joins TRBV5-6 to TRBJ1-2, with a tentative D call TRBD1 (5 bases). The germline V gene has CDR1 SGHDT and CDR2 YYEEEE. This CDR3 spans 14 amino acids. V gave up 2 bases and J gave up 0 bases, with 8 bases separating them. CDR3 bases: TGTGCCAGCAGCTTCTCGACAGCTAACTATGGCTACACCTTC. It specifies CASSFSTANYGYTF.

J is TRBJ1-6 and V is TRBV7-9; the D gene is possibly TRBD1 (5 bases). V gave up 2 bases and J gave up 6 bases, with 11 bases separating them. Per the germline V gene, CDR1 is SEHNR and CDR2 is FQNEAQ (reference sequence). The CDR3 length is 15 residues. CDR3 DNA sequence: TGTGCCAGCAGCTTATATGGGGCGCCTAATTCACCCCTCCACTTT. Protein product: CASSLYGAPNSPLHF.

V and J are TRBV10-2 and TRBJ2-7; 14 bases are shared with TRBD2. CDR3 length: 14 residues. Trimming cost V 6 bases and J 6 bases; bases outside gene matches: 4. CDR1 is WSHSY and CDR2 is SAAADI in the germline V gene. Written as DNA, the CDR3 is TGCGCCAGCAGGGGGACTAGCGGGAGATTCGAGCAGTACTTC. It encodes CASRGTSGRFEQYF.

The V call is TRBV7-9, the J call TRBJ2-2, with D possibly being TRBD2 (5 bases). V lost 4 bases and J lost 8, with 8 bases in between. CDR1 and CDR2 from the germline V gene are SEHNR and FQNEAQ (reference sequence). The CDR3 is 12 residues long. In DNA form, the CDR3 reads TGTGCCAGCAGCTCCGAGGGTGGGGAGCTGTTTTTT. Translated: CASSSEGGELFF.

The chain uses TRBV18 and TRBJ2-3; TRBD2 aligns across 12 bases. There are 18 residues in the CDR3. CDR1 is KGHSH and CDR2 is LQKENI in the germline V gene. Trimming removed 1 base from V and 5 bases from J; junction bases left unmatched: 10. The CDR3 is CASSPLPSGGAWIDTQYF. The CDR3 coding sequence is TGTGCCAGCTCACCACTCCCTAGCGGGGGGGCGTGGATAGATACGCAGTATTTT. Supplemented by reference TRBV18 and TRBJ2-3, the full variable domain reads NAGVMQNPRHLVRRRGQEARLRCSPMKGHSHVYWYRQLPEEGLKFMVYLQKENIIDESGMPKERFSAEFPKEGPSILRIQQVVRGDSAAYFCASSPLPSGGAWIDTQYFGPGTRLTVL.

This clone was seen only a few times. The genes are TRBV7-8 and TRBJ1-1; D not resolved. CDR3 length: 13 residues. The ends were cut back, 8 bases at V and 0 bases at J, with 10 bases in the middle. In germline, CDR1 is SGHVS, CDR2 FQNEAQ. CDR3 protein: CASEGGVNTEAFF. The CDR3 region has the DNA TGTGCCAGCGAAGGTGGAGTGAACACTGAAGCTTTCTTT.

The rearrangement uses TRBV18 and TRBJ1-1; possibly TRBD1 for D (5 bases). V lost 3 bases and J 6 bases, leaving 11 bases between the germline ends. There are 13 residues in the CDR3. Germline lookup yields CDR1 KGHSH and CDR2 LQKENI. CDR3: CASSPGRGAEAFF. The CDR3 DNA sequence: TGTGCCAGCTCACCCGGGAGGGGAGCTGAAGCTTTCTTT.

The CDR3 sequence: CASSYPGGNNEQFF. The CDR3 DNA reads as TGTGCCAGCAGCTACCCGGGAGGAAACAATGAGCAGTTCTTC. The V gene is TRBV7-9, the J gene TRBJ2-1, with 7 positions matching TRBD2. The length of the CDR3 is 14 residues. CDR1 and CDR2 (germline): SEHNR, FQNEAQ (reference sequence). J gave up 5 bases and V 4 bases, and 5 bases lay outside the gene matches.

The genes are TRBV18 and TRBJ2-1, with 7 bases lining up with TRBD1. CDR1 is KGHSH, CDR2 LQKENI, per germline. The CDR3 runs 15 residues. V was clipped by 4 bases and J by 5 bases; unmatched bases: 8. CDR3 DNA: TGTGCCAGCTCACTCCGGGACAGAGTTAACAATGAGCAGTTCTTC. This gives the protein CASSLRDRVNNEQFF.

The chain links TRBV11-3 to TRBJ1-1, with TRBD1 matching 8 bases. Trimming cost V 5 bases and J 4 bases; bases outside gene matches: 3. CDR1 is SGHNT and CDR2 is YENEEA in the germline V gene. The CDR3 has 13 amino acids. CDR3 sequence: CASSPDRVTEAFF. The CDR3 DNA follows: TGTGCCAGCAGCCCGGACAGGGTCACTGAAGCTTTCTTT.

The CDR3 bases are TGTGCCACCAGTGATTCCCGAGGACACCACTACGAGCAGTACTTC. Its protein product is CATSDSRGHHYEQYF. This chain connects TRBV24-1 to TRBJ2-7; D is possibly TRBD1 (5 bases). The V end lost 2 bases, the J end lost 3 bases, and 13 bases lay between the germline ends. CDR1 KGHDR and CDR2 SFDVKD come from the germline V gene. The CDR3 runs to 15 residues.

The table lists this clone with a few counts. The J gene is TRBJ1-1, the V gene TRBV19, with 9 bases lining up with TRBD1. Trimming took 8 bases from V and 4 from J; bases not matched to a gene: 8. Germline loops: CDR1 LNHDA, CDR2 SQIVND (reference sequence). This CDR3 contains 14 residues. CDR3 sequence: CASSTGGEVTEAFF. CDR3 sequence (DNA): TGTGCCAGTTCAACAGGGGGCGAGGTCACTGAAGCTTTCTTT.